The rows below give T cell receptor beta chains drawn from one sample of a study of T-cell reconstitution after alpha-beta-depleted transplantation in children. TCRdb itself ran the PCR reads through MiXCR, one entry per CDR3 protein. Of around 400,000 distinct CDR3 sequences detected, roughly 22% appear once; the ten largest clones hold around 4%. Material: PBMCs from the stem cell graft donor, obtained from the stem cell graft. These receptors were collected from a human donor who donated a stem cell graft to a child with acute myeloid leukemia. Both conserved end residues are part of each CDR3. A D gene is named only where the DNA matches it firmly. Expanded clones get a size class; other rows say once, few or many, or leave the size out.

j_gene	abundance	v_gene	d_gene	CDR3nt	CDR3aa
TRBJ2-1	few	TRBV20-1	TRBD2	TGCAGTGCACCAGATCTAGCGGGAGGGGGGAATGAGCAGTTCTTC	CSAPDLAGGGNEQFF
TRBJ2-1	NA	TRBV12-3/TRBV12-4	TRBD2	TGTGCCGGAGGGACTAGCGGGAGGAAAGGCTACAATGAGCAGTTCTTC	CAGGTSGRKGYNEQFF
TRBJ2-1	many	TRBV20-1	NA	TGCAGTGCTAGAGATTCCAGGGGCTCCAACAATGAGCAGTTCTTC	CSARDSRGSNNEQFF
TRBJ1-4	NA	TRBV12-3/TRBV12-4	NA	TGTGCCCTCAGCGGACATGACAGGCCTAGGACATCAGCTAATGAAAAACTGTTTTTT	CALSGHDRPRTSANEKLFF
TRBJ2-5	NA	TRBV5-1	TRBD1	TGCGCCAGCAGCTTGAACCCGGGACAGGGAACGGGTGAGACCCAGTACTTC	CASSLNPGQGTGETQYF
TRBJ2-7	few	TRBV7-9	NA	TGTGCCAGCAGCTTATTTTTGGGGGAGCAGTACTTC	CASSLFLGEQYF
TRBJ1-4	NA	TRBV6-6	NA	TGTGCCAGCTCTCAGGGAACTAATGAAAAACTGTTTTTT	CASSQGTNEKLFF
TRBJ2-1	NA	TRBV20-1	TRBD2	TGCAGTGCGAGTTCTTCGGGTAGCGGGGCGTACAATGAGCAGTTCTTC	CSASSSGSGAYNEQFF
TRBJ1-5	NA	TRBV5-1	TRBD1	TGCGCCAGCAGCTTGCAGGGGGGAGTCAATCAGCCCCAGCATTTT	CASSLQGGVNQPQHF
TRBJ2-1	NA	TRBV20-1	NA	TGCAGTGCTACCCCGGGCCTGGAAAACGAGCAGTTCTTC	CSATPGLENEQFF
TRBJ2-1	few	TRBV29-1	NA	TGCAGCGGCGGGACAAAAACCTACAATGAGCAGTTCTTC	CSGGTKTYNEQFF
TRBJ2-7	NA	TRBV29-1	NA	TGCAGCGTTGAAATAAACTACGAGCAGTACTTC	CSVEINYEQYF
TRBJ1-2	few	TRBV12-3/TRBV12-4	TRBD1	TGTGCCAGCAGTCTCGGGACAGCCTCTAACTATGGCTACACCTTC	CASSLGTASNYGYTF
TRBJ1-1	few	TRBV5-1	NA	TGCGCCAGCAGCGTGGGACGTTCAAACACTGAAGCTTTCTTT	CASSVGRSNTEAFF
TRBJ2-5	NA	TRBV20-1	NA	TGCTGTGCTAGCCCCCAGGCATATCAAGAGACCCAGTACTTC	CCASPQAYQETQYF
TRBJ2-2	few	TRBV2	NA	TGTGCCAGCAGTGTAGTTGACAGCAACACCGGGGAGCTGTTTTTT	CASSVVDSNTGELFF
TRBJ2-1	few	TRBV15	NA	TGTGCCACCAGAACAGGGAGCAATGAGCAGTTCTTC	CATRTGSNEQFF
TRBJ2-1	NA	TRBV12-3/TRBV12-4	NA	TGTGCCAGCAGTTTATTGGGGGGCGGAGATTACATTGCCTCCTACAATGAGCAGTTCTTC	CASSLLGGGDYIASYNEQFF
TRBJ2-1	many	TRBV20-1	TRBD2	TGCAGTGCCCGGACTAGCGGGAGACGTGAGCAGTTCTTC	CSARTSGRREQFF
TRBJ2-3	many	TRBV20-1	NA	TGCAGTGCTACTCCTGAAGGGGTTGGCACAGATACGCAGTATTTT	CSATPEGVGTDTQYF
TRBJ2-1	NA	TRBV5-1	TRBD2	TGCGCCAGCAGTTGGGGGACTAGCGGGGACAATGAGCAGTTCTTC	CASSWGTSGDNEQFF
TRBJ2-3	NA	TRBV5-1	TRBD2	TGCGCCAGCAGCACTCCGGGACTAGGGGAAGATACGCAGTATTTT	CASSTPGLGEDTQYF
TRBJ2-2	NA	TRBV28	NA	TGTGCCAGCAGCTCAACGGGGAGGCCCACCGGGGAGCTGTTTTTT	CASSSTGRPTGELFF
TRBJ2-7	few	TRBV27	NA	TGTGCCAGCAGTTTAGCAGGGGGGTTCTACGAGCAGTACTTC	CASSLAGGFYEQYF
TRBJ2-1	many	TRBV7-2	TRBD2	TGTGCCAGCAGCTCGGGACTAGCGGACTACAATGAGCAGTTCTTC	CASSSGLADYNEQFF
TRBJ2-1	NA	TRBV28	TRBD2	TGTGCCAGCAGTTTTGGAGCGGGAGGTTACCACAGCTCCTACAATGAGCAGTTCTTC	CASSFGAGGYHSSYNEQFF
TRBJ2-7	few	TRBV2	TRBD2	TGTGCCAGGGGTTCGGGGGGGAGCTACGAGCAGTACTTC	CARGSGGSYEQYF
TRBJ2-1	NA	TRBV20-1	TRBD2	TGCAGTGCTAGAGATGGTGGACTAGCGGGAAACGTTTTTAGGAATGAGCAGTTCTTC	CSARDGGLAGNVFRNEQFF
TRBJ2-7	many	TRBV10-2	TRBD2	TGCGCCAGCAACGGCGGGAGGTACCACGAGCAGTACTTC	CASNGGRYHEQYF
TRBJ2-7	many	TRBV10-3	TRBD2	TGTGCCACCTCGGGACTAGCGGGGCAATCCTACGAGCAGTACTTC	CATSGLAGQSYEQYF
TRBJ2-3	NA	TRBV5-1	TRBD2	TGCGCCAGCAGCCTATGGGGGGAGGGCCAGGATACGCAGTATTTT	CASSLWGEGQDTQYF
TRBJ2-2	few	TRBV27	NA	TGTGCCAGCGGTGAGATCGACAGAAAGTACACCGGGGAGCTGTTTTTT	CASGEIDRKYTGELFF
TRBJ2-2	many	TRBV12-3/TRBV12-4	NA	TGTGCCAGCAGTTTTGGAGGGATAGGGACCGGGGAGCTGTTTTTT	CASSFGGIGTGELFF
TRBJ2-2	many	TRBV20-1	NA	TGCAGTGCCCCGGTCAGGAACACCGGGGAGCTGTTTTTT	CSAPVRNTGELFF
TRBJ1-1	NA	TRBV2	NA	TGTGCCAGCAGTGTGCTGTACAAGAACACTGAAGCTTTCTTT	CASSVLYKNTEAFF
TRBJ1-3	NA	TRBV28	NA	TGTGCCAGCAGTTTCCGGGAAAACACCATATATTTT	CASSFRENTIYF
TRBJ2-1	NA	TRBV5-4	TRBD2	TGTGCCAGCAGACAACTAGCGGGACGATTCAATGAGCAGTTCTTC	CASRQLAGRFNEQFF
TRBJ2-4	few	TRBV29-1	NA	TGCAGCGTTGAACAGGGGTGGGTTGGCAAAAACATTCAGTACTTC	CSVEQGWVGKNIQYF